Below are 7 T cell receptor beta chains sequenced from a single sample in a study of blood T cell repertoires in COVID-19. Here immunoSEQ multiplex PCR was the method, and the copy in TCRdb shows in-frame clones only, minus some. The repertoire holds about 180,000 clones, with 88% as singletons. The sequencing input was PBMCs or T cells enriched from blood (not recorded which). The receptors were sampled from a woman between 18 and 29 years old who had recovered from COVID-19.

V is TRBV10-3 and J is TRBJ2-1; 9 bases line up with TRBD1. V was pared by 10 bases and J by 5 bases, with 9 bases of the junction left unmatched. The CDR3 contains 14 residues. The germline V gene has CDR1 ENHRY and CDR2 SYGVKD. The chain's CDR3 is CANVPGTGNNEQFF. The DNA of the CDR3 is TGTGCCAACGTACCCGGGACAGGGAACAATGAGCAGTTCTTC.

V gene TRBV27 combines with J gene TRBJ2-1; D might be TRBD2 (6 bases). Germline V lookup: CDR1 MNHEY, CDR2 SMNVEV (reference sequence). Trimming cost V 3 bases and J 2 bases, with 17 bases left between them. The CDR3 runs 17 residues. The CDR3 sequence: CASSFGRRASAYNEQFF. The CDR3 region has the DNA TGTGCCAGCAGTTTCGGCCGGAGGGCTAGCGCCTACAATGAGCAGTTCTTC.

V is TRBV30 and J is TRBJ1-1, with D possibly matching TRBD1 (6 bases). Looked up from germline, CDR1 is GTSNPN and CDR2 is SVGIG (reference sequence). V lost 4 bases and J lost 1, with 7 bases in between. The CDR3 loop spans 12 amino acids. The CDR3 loop is CAWTGANTEAFF. The DNA for the CDR3 is TGTGCCTGGACAGGGGCGAACACTGAAGCTTTCTTT.

Concerning this clone: Mismatch with germline at one junction end may stem from a read error. This chain uses TRBV19 with TRBJ1-5, with 11 positions matching TRBD1. This CDR3 contains 19 residues. Germline CDR1 reads LNHDA; CDR2 reads SQIVND (reference sequence). Here the CDR3 reads CASSNPKGTGGSSNQPQHF. The CDR3 DNA follows: TGTGCCAGCAGTAACCCCAAGGGGACAGGGGGAAGTAGCAATCAGCCCCAGCATTTT.

Notes on this clone: Other DNA sequences of this sample code for an identical CDR3. V and J are TRBV3-1 (or the pseudogene TRBV3-2) and TRBJ2-7, with 10 bases that match TRBD1. Germline CDR1 reads LGHDT; CDR2 reads YNNKEL (reference sequence). This CDR3 has 14 residues. V shed 4 bases and J 1 base; nucleotides not matched to a gene: 1. CDR3: CASSLGQGSYEQYF. The CDR3 DNA sequence: TGTGCCAGCAGCCTGGGACAGGGGTCCTACGAGCAGTACTTC.

CDR3 bases: TGTGCCAGCAGCCACTCCTATCCCCCAGATACGCAGTATTTT. Encoded protein: CASSHSYPPDTQYF. V usage is TRBV16 and J usage is TRBJ2-3; no firm D call. Trimming cost V 3 bases and J 4 bases, with 11 bases left between them. Germline CDR1 is KGHSY and CDR2 is FQNENV. The CDR3 extends over 14 amino acids.

This clone was seen only a few times. This sequence joins TRBV7-9 and TRBJ1-2; D might be TRBD1 (5 bases). Germline V gene sequence: CDR1 SEHNR, CDR2 FQNEAQ (reference sequence). This CDR3 has 13 residues. Trimming removed 5 bases at V and 6 bases at J, with 13 bases between. CDR3 DNA: TGTGCCAGCAGCCTAAACAGGATCGATGGCTACACCTTC. This encodes CASSLNRIDGYTF.